This TCR beta chain was captured in a study of blood T cells in healthy people across ages. Trimming removed 5 bases from V and 7 bases from J, with 19 bases in between. This CDR3 has 15 amino acids. Germline V lookup: CDR1 SGHTA, CDR2 FQGTGA. A second PCR, run for roughly 7 to 12 cycles, used a sample-barcoded 5' primer plus a J-beta primer mix. One entry per CDR3 protein results from TCRdb running MiXCR on the 5' RACE reads. The table shows approximately 2,000,000 distinct CDR3 sequences, with about two fifths occurring only once. This clonotype occurred a few times. The source material was blood. The V gene is TRBV7-3, the J gene TRBJ2-3; D not resolved. The TCR was taken from a human donor in good health. This CDR3 is CASSPQTPGYYTQYF. CDR3 nucleotides: TGTGCCAGCAGCCCCCAGACCCCAGGATATTATACGCAGTATTTT.